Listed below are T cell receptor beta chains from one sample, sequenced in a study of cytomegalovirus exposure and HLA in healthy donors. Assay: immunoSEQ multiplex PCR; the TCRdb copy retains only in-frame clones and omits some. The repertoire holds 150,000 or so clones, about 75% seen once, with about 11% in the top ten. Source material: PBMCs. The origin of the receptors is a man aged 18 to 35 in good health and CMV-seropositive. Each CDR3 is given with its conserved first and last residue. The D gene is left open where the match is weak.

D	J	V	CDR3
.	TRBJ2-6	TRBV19	CASTKNRAGANVLTF
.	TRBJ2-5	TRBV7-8	CASSLAQRGLAETQYF
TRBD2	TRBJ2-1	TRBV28	CASSVLSGTSGDRTDNEQFF
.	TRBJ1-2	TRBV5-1	CASSLYADRANYGYTF
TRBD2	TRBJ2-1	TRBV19	CASSRSSGFSYNEQFF
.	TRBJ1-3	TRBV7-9	CASSSAGSGNTIYF
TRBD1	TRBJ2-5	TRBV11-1	CASSLDRVGAGETQYF
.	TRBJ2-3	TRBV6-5	CASSYSPTSTDTQYF
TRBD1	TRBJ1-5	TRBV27	CASATGDNQPQHF
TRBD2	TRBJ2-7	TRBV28	CASSRGLAGEPSRFYYEQYF
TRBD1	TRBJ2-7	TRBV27	CASRKGQGAYEQYF
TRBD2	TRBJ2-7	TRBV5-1	CARRCILAGVHRREQYF
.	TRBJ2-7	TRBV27	CASRQGLDEQYF
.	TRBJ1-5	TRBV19	CASSPLGAAFYQPQHF
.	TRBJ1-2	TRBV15	CATSRGGDGYTF
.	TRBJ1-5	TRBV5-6	CASSVGTLQDQPQHF
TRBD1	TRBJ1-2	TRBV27	CASSFGTGYYGYTF
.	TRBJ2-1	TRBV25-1	CASSAPTGHNEQFF
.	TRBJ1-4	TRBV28	CASNRVTNEKLFF
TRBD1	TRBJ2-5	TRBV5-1	CASSLVGRGNRETQYF
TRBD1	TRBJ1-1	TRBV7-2	CASSPRTGNTEAFF
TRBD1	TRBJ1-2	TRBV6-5	CASRDDRDYGYTF
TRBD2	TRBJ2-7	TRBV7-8	CASRTGTSSYEQYF
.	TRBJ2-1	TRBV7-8	CASSFQRDNNEQFF
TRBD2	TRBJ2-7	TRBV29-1	CSVVSSGSYEQYF
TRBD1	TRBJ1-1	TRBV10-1	CASSESGTAIMNTEAFF
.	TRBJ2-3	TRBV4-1	CASSQDWGRPDTQYF
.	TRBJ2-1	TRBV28	CASSLGLFSYNEQFF
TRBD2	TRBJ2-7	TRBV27	CASRGRAGDEQYF
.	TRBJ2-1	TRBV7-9	CASSGRDTNEQFF
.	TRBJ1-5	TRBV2	CASSGLGDSQPQHF
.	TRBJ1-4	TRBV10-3	CAISGESAATNEKLFF
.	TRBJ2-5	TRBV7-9	CASSTGGREGPSRETQYF
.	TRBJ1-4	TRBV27	CASSLYTREKLFF
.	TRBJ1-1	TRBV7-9	CASQGTNTEAFF
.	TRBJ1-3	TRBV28	CASRERGNTIYF
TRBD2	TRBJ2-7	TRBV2	CASRRSLAGEQYF
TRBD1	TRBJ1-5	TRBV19	CASSPDRGNQPQHF
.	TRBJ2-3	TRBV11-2	CASSLKPSGTDTQYF
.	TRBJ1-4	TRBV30	CAWSRQYLNEKLFF
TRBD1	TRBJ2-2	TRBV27	CASSPRRQGAGTGELFF
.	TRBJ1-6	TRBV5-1	CASSLGTNNSPLHF
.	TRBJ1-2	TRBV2	CASKYRENSYGYTF
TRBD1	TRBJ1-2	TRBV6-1	CASSEPRQGFGGYTF
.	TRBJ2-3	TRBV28	CASTTADTQYF
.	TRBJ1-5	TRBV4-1	CASSQDSVIVAVNQPQHF
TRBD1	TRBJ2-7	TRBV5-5	CASSGDRLYEQYF
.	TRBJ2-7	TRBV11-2	CASRYRVFDLYEQYF
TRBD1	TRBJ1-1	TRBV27	CASSRGGIREAFF
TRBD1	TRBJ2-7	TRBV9	CASSSRDRSYEQYF
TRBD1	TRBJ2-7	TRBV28	CASSLGYSGGRYEQYF